The TCR beta chain under discussion was sequenced for a study of T cell responses to AZD1222 COVID-19 vaccine (dated by TCRdb to the early 2020s). In terms of the full investigation: TCR sequencing was performed for some 250 trial participants, of whom some 200 were given two doses of AZD1222 and around 25 were given two doses of MenACWY control vaccine. Trial participants were enrolled by age into subgroups of 18-55, 56-69 and 70-plus years, and around 140, 26 and 57 TCR-sequenced participants, respectively, were included in these subgroups.

According to the study, the label for this sample's time point signals: about 28 days (+/-7) after the second vaccine dose. Because spike-specific TCR depth and breadth did not differ between the two schedules, AZD1222 recipients who got a second dose at roughly 4 weeks were pooled with those who got a second dose at roughly 12 weeks. Vaccinee samples were obtained from the UK trials COV001 and COV002, which included a single-blind randomized controlled phase 2/3 trial of AZD1222 (ChAdOx1 nCoV-19) in healthy adults. For TCRbeta chain sequencing, PBMC samples were collected from trial participants at day 0 and at day 28 after the second dose. In regard to this clone: This clone's antigen is unknown. Base qualities were left out, and no much larger clone turns up one base away.

CDR1 and CDR2 are read off the germline V gene as ENHRY and SYGVKD. Its CDR3 holds 15 amino acids, cysteine through phenylalanine. The entry retains the CDR3 DNA only, 45 bases that are in frame from base 1. Germline trimming: 0 bases from V, 4 bases from J; junction bases outside gene matches: 5. The CDR3 regions of human TCRbeta chains were subjected to immunosequencing. In the authors' own workflow: TCRs in the repertoires were compared against a reference library of SARS-CoV-2-specific TCRs that had been generated with the MIRA antigen-specificity platform. Breadth was defined as the fraction of unique TCRs that were SARS-CoV-2-associated. Depth was defined as the fraction of total T cells that were SARS-CoV-2-associated. Using the MIRA data, every spike-specific TCR was mapped to the spike region that the TCR reacted to and assigned to either a CD4 or a CD8 class. Log10-transformed breadth and depth values were compared by one-way ANOVA with Sidak's multiple comparisons tests. TCRdb limited this immuneACCESS table to in-frame rearrangements with V and J called. A share of clones is missing; checked studies link under half to unresolved V genes, and the rest is unexplained. That table furnishes V, J and clone size, whereas the DNA furnished D and trimming. Counted in this sample were approximately 110,000 clones; around 85% of them appeared once. The top ten clones comprise 3.5% to 5% of the sample.

General conclusions and limits of the study: Only a handful of AZD1222 recipients were SARS-CoV-2 seropositive at baseline, limiting conclusions about previously exposed vaccinees. Because no day 14 peak-response samples were available, the repertoires could be characterized only after the peak T cell response. Most participants were white British and females outnumbered males, and the authors suggested that clonal diversity may have been underestimated. Reportedly, almost half of the unique spike-specific TCRs recognized epitopes lying outside the regions that are mutated in the B.1.351 and B.1.1.7 variants. In the small 56-69-year group, the increase in depth fell short of significance, most likely because of low power. The whole spike protein was spanned by vaccine-associated CD4 TCRs, and dominant responses were seen in regions 160-218 and 743-854. A significant rise in spike-specific TCR breadth and depth was observed after two AZD1222 doses relative to day 0 and relative to MenACWY recipients.

The source material was peripheral blood, sampled 28 days after the second AZD1222 dose. The chain is assembled from TRBV10-3 and TRBJ1-1, and 7 junction bases match TRBD1. This receptor was obtained from an adult who received the AZD1222 COVID-19 vaccine. The DNA reads TGTGCCATCAGTGAGTCTCGACAGGGAAGCACTGAAGCTTTCTTT. Its amino acids are CAISESRQGSTEAFF.